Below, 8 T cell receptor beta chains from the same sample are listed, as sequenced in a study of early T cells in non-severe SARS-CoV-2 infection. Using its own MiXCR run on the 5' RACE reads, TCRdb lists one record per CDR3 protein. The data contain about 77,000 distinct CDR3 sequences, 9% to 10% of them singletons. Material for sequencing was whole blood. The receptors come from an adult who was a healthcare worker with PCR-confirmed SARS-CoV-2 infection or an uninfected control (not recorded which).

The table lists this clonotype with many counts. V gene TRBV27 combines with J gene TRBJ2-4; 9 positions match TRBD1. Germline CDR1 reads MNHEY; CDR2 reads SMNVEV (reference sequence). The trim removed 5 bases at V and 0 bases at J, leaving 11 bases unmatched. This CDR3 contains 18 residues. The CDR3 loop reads CASSKGQGGLLAKNIQYF. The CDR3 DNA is TGTGCCAGCAGTAAGGGACAGGGAGGCCTATTAGCCAAAAACATTCAGTACTTC.

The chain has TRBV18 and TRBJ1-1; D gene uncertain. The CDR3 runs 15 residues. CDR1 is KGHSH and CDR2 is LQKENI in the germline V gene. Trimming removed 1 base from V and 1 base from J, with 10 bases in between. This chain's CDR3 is CASSPRENENTEAFF. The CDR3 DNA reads TGTGCCAGCTCACCACGAGAAAACGAGAACACTGAAGCTTTCTTT.

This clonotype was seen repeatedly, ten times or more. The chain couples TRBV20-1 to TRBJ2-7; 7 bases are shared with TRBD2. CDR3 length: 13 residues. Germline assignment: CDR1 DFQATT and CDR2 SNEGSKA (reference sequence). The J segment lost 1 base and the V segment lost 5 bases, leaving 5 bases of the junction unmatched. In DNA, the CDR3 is TGCAGTGCTTTGGCGGGAGAATCCTACGAGCAGTACTTC. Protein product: CSALAGESYEQYF.

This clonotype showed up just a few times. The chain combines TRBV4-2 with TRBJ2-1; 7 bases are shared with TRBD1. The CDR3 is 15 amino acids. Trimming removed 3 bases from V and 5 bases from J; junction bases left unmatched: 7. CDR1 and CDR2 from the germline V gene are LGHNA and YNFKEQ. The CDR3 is CASSQDRRSDNEQFF. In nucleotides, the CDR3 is TGTGCCAGCAGCCAGGACAGGCGTTCTGACAATGAGCAGTTCTTC.

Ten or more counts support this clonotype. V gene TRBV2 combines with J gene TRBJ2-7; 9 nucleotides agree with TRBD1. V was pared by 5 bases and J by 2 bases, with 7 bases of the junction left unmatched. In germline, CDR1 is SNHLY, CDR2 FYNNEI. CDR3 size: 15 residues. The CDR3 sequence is CASSLGGTGTYEQYF. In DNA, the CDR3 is TGTGCCAGCAGTCTCGGAGGGACAGGGACCTACGAGCAGTACTTC.

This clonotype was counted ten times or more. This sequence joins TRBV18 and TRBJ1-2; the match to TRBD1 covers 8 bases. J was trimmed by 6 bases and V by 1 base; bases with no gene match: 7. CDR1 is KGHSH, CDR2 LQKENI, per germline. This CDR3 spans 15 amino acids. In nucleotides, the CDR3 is TGTGCCAGCTCACCACTGAGGACAGGGACGGATGGCTACACCTTC. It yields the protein CASSPLRTGTDGYTF.

DNA of the CDR3: TGTGCCAGCAGCTTAGAGTCGGGGAACACCGGGGAGCTGTTTTTT. Its translation is CASSLESGNTGELFF. This chain connects TRBV7-6 to TRBJ2-2; D ambiguous. Germline V gene lookup returns CDR1 SGHVS and CDR2 FNYEAQ. Between the trimmed V and J ends, which lost 1 base and 1 base, there was a span of 7 bases. The CDR3 has 15 residues.

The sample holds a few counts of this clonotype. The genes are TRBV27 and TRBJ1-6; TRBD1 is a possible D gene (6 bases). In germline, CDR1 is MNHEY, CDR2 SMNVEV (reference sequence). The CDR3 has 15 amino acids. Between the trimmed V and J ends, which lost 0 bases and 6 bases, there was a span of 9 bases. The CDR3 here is CASSLSPQGNSPLHF. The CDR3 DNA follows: TGTGCCAGCAGTTTATCCCCACAGGGTAATTCACCCCTCCACTTT.